The rows below give T cell receptor beta chains drawn from one sample of a study of breast tumors, draining lymph nodes, adjacent tissues. MiXCR, run by TCRdb on the multiplex PCR reads, gives a single entry per CDR3 protein. The data show about 15,000 distinct CDR3 sequences, with around 49% seen just once and 16% held by the top ten. Sequenced: tumor-adjacent breast tissue. The source of these receptors is a female donor with breast cancer. Some clones in this sample may be carry-over from other donors' samples. The CDR3 runs from the conserved cysteine through the conserved F or W. A D gene is named only where the DNA matches it firmly. The size entry is marked missing in some rows and otherwise reads once, few, many or a size class.

>.|TRBV10-1|TRBD2|15|TRBJ2-3
CASSEGTSGGDTQYF
TGCGCCAGCAGCGAAGGGACTAGCGGAGGAGATACGCAGTATTTT
>.|TRBV7-2|.|16|TRBJ2-1
CASSLEGTLSYNEQFF
TGTGCCAGCAGCTTAGAAGGGACTCTCTCCTACAATGAGCAGTTCTTC
>.|TRBV9|TRBD1|14|TRBJ1-2
CASRIQGGNYGYTF
TGTGCCAGCAGAATTCAGGGGGGTAACTATGGCTACACCTTC
>many|TRBV12-3/TRBV12-4|TRBD2|17|TRBJ2-2
CASRGLAGGQNTGELFF
TGTGCCAGCAGGGGACTAGCGGGAGGGCAGAACACCGGGGAGCTGTTTTTT
>many|TRBV19|TRBD2|16|TRBJ2-3
CASSSSGLAGADTQYF
TGTGCCAGTAGTTCCTCGGGACTAGCGGGAGCAGATACGCAGTATTTT
>many|TRBV2|TRBD1|18|TRBJ1-4
CASRFPRDRTQPNEKLFF
TGTGCCAGCAGATTCCCCCGGGACAGAACGCAGCCAAATGAAAAACTGTTTTTT
>.|TRBV12-3/TRBV12-4|TRBD1|14|TRBJ2-1
CASSPGQGADEQFF
TGTGCCAGCAGTCCGGGACAGGGGGCAGATGAGCAGTTCTTC
>many|TRBV18|.|16|TRBJ2-1
CASSPVRTASYNEQFF
TGTGCCAGCTCACCGGTTCGGACAGCCTCCTACAATGAGCAGTTCTTC
>.|TRBV19|.|13|TRBJ1-5
CASSTRIGQPQHF
TGTGCCAGTAGTACACGGATCGGACAGCCCCAGCATTTT
>.|TRBV20-1|TRBD1|13|TRBJ2-5
CSATGGSQEAQYF
TGCAGTGCTACAGGGGGCTCCCAAGAGGCCCAGTACTTC